This T cell receptor (beta chain) was obtained from a study of Ad26.COV2.S vaccination and SARS-CoV-2 variants. Stated treatment: some 20 received Ad26.COV2.S at low or high dose, single or two shots; several received placebo; per-sample allocation not given. Samples came from day 63 after the first vaccine or placebo injection. TCRdb's copy holds only in-frame clones and misses some; the assay was immunoSEQ multiplex PCR. The data hold about 390,000 clones, with about 90% observed a single time. The CDR3 is made up of 13 amino acids. Trimming cost V 2 bases and J 4 bases, with 6 bases left between them. Germline V CDR1 and CDR2: LGHNA, YSLEER.

The chain uses TRBV4-3 and TRBJ2-1; D is uncertain. The material was peripheral blood, obtained in a trial of Ad26.COV2.S vaccine versus placebo. The TCR sequence derives from a person between 18 and 65 years old who received the Ad26.COV2.S COVID-19 vaccine or a placebo. CDR3 DNA: TGCGCCAGCAGCCAAAGTCCGTACAATGAGCAGTTCTTC. Its protein is CASSQSPYNEQFF.